This T cell receptor beta chain was observed in a study of a mutant IDH1 vaccine in newly diagnosed glioma. In the study overall: Vaccines were first given 4-6 weeks after radiotherapy alone, or with temozolomide cycles.

Sample time point: week 35, safety follow-up. Vaccination comprised doses that each held 300 ug of mutant IDH1 20-mer peptide, plus topical imiquimod. Patients carried new grade 3 or 4 IDH1-mutant astrocytomas lacking nuclear ATRX. As for this clone: Its antigen is unknown.

Notes on the study in general: Pseudoprogression looked unconnected to shifts in top peripheral T cell clonotypes.

With 4 bases clipped from V and 8 bases from J, the junction kept 7 bases outside the gene matches. This CDR3 has 14 residues. In germline, CDR1 is SGHRS, CDR2 YFSETQ. Repertoires were generated with immunoSEQ multiplex PCR, while TCRdb's copy carries only in-frame clones and drops some. The profile shows roughly 69,000 clones, around nine tenths of them singletons. The chain carries TRBV5-1 and TRBJ1-2; 11 bases agree with TRBD1. This clonotype was obtained from a young man with glioma. The sequences come from PBMCs, collected from a glioma patient whose treatment included an IDH1 peptide vaccine. CDR3 DNA: TGCGCCAGCAGCACACCGGACAGGGGGCCGGGCTACACCTTC. The encoded protein is CASSTPDRGPGYTF.